Presented here are 10 T cell receptor beta chains from one specimen sequenced in a study of T cell responses to AZD1222 COVID-19 vaccine. Libraries were prepared by immunoSEQ multiplex PCR; TCRdb keeps only in-frame clonotypes and omits some of them. The data contain approximately 130,000 clones, around 83% of them singletons. The material sequenced was peripheral blood, taken 28 days after the second AZD1222 dose. Every receptor here comes from an adult who received the AZD1222 COVID-19 vaccine.

CDR3 coding DNA: TGTGCCAGCAGCGTAGGGGGAAGTGGGACTGAAGCTTTCTTT. This encodes CASSVGGSGTEAFF. The J gene is TRBJ1-1, the V gene TRBV9; D is ambiguous. There are 14 residues in the CDR3. The germline V and J ends were trimmed by 0 bases and 5 bases, with 11 bases remaining between them. Germline V CDR1 and CDR2: SGDLS, YYNGEE.

This rearrangement joins TRBV28 to TRBJ1-2, with D possibly matching TRBD1 (5 bases). Germline V gene data show CDR1 as MDHEN and CDR2 as SYDVKM. The CDR3 extends over 13 amino acids. V was trimmed by 6 bases and J by 4 bases, leaving 12 bases between them. The CDR3 here is CASSRDRIYGYTF. CDR3 sequence (DNA): TGTGCCAGCAGCCGGGACCGGATCTATGGCTACACCTTC.

The V and J genes are TRBV6-1 and TRBJ1-4; 11 nucleotides agree with TRBD1. Germline-derived CDR1 and CDR2 are MNHNS and SASEGT. The CDR3 consists of 17 residues. The V and J ends lost 4 bases and 2 bases, in that order; junction bases with no gene match: 6. CDR3 DNA: TGTGCCAGCAGTGCTGGGACAGGGGGTTTCACTAATGAAAAACTGTTTTTT. Translated, it gives CASSAGTGGFTNEKLFF.

V is TRBV28 and J is TRBJ2-3; 8 nucleotides line up with TRBD2. V lost 7 bases, J lost 1 base, and 7 bases stayed unmatched. The CDR3 extends over 15 amino acids. Per the germline V gene, CDR1 is MDHEN and CDR2 is SYDVKM. The CDR3 DNA reads TGTGCCAGCAAGGTAGCGGGGATCGGCACAGATACGCAGTATTTT. Residues: CASKVAGIGTDTQYF.

V usage is TRBV7-2 and J usage is TRBJ2-3; D possibly corresponds to TRBD1 (7 bases). The CDR3 contains 14 residues. Germline lookup yields CDR1 SGHTA and CDR2 FQGNSA. V lost 5 bases, J lost 1 base, and 10 bases lay in between. CDR3 protein: CASSPRGGTDTQYF. The CDR3 DNA is TGTGCCAGCAGCCCCAGGGGGGGCACAGATACGCAGTATTTT. The full variable domain, its missing parts supplied by reference TRBV7-2 and TRBJ2-3, is GAGVSQSPSNKVTEKGKDVELRCDPISGHTALYWYRQSLGQGLEFLIYFQGNSAPDKSGLPSDRFSAERTGGSVSTLTIQRTQQEDSAVYLCASSPRGGTDTQYFGPGTRLTVL.

This chain joins TRBV28 and TRBJ1-5; D might be TRBD1 (5 bases). Trimming shortened V by 4 bases and J by 5 bases, and 18 bases separated the two germline ends. CDR1 MDHEN and CDR2 SYDVKM come from the germline V gene. There are 16 residues in the CDR3. The chain's CDR3 is CASSYPGGAFDQPQHF. DNA for the CDR3: TGTGCCAGCAGTTACCCCGGCGGGGCTTTTGATCAGCCCCAGCATTTT.

This rearrangement joins TRBV10-1 to TRBJ1-1; the D gene is possibly TRBD1 (6 bases). Between the trimmed V and J ends, which lost 0 bases and 8 bases, there was a span of 13 bases. The length of the CDR3 is 14 residues. The germline V gene has CDR1 WNHNN and CDR2 SYGVQD (reference sequence). CDR3 in amino acids: CASSESRTVEEAFF. CDR3 bases: TGCGCCAGCAGTGAGTCGCGGACAGTTGAAGAAGCTTTCTTT.

This clone has just one count. V is TRBV18 and J is TRBJ2-7; D possibly uses TRBD1 or TRBD2 (8 bases each). The CDR3 spans 15 residues. Trimming took 5 bases from V and 1 from J, leaving 15 bases between them. Germline V gene lookup returns CDR1 KGHSH and CDR2 LQKENI. For the CDR3, the DNA is TGTGCCAGCTCAACGGGAGGGACAGGTTCCTACGAGCAGTACTTC. Translated: CASSTGGTGSYEQYF.

V usage is TRBV6-2 or TRBV6-3 and J usage is TRBJ2-2; D is tentatively TRBD1 or TRBD2 (5 bases each). V lost 2 bases and J 6 bases, leaving 13 bases between the germline ends. This CDR3 is 15 amino acids long. The germline V gene has CDR1 MNHEY and CDR2 SVGEGT. In nucleotides, the CDR3 is TGTGCCAGCAGTTACGGGTGGGGGAATGCCGGGGAGCTGTTTTTT. It yields the protein CASSYGWGNAGELFF.

The table lists this clone with a count of one. The chain couples TRBV24-1 to TRBJ2-7, with D tentatively TRBD1 (5 bases). The ends were cut back, 4 bases at V and 7 bases at J, with 16 bases in the middle. Germline CDR1 is KGHDR and CDR2 is SFDVKD. The CDR3 length is 14 residues. This CDR3 is CATSDPRDLGEQYF. DNA for the CDR3: TGTGCCACCAGTGACCCCAGGGATCTGGGGGAGCAGTACTTC.